This T cell receptor beta chain came from a study of blood T cell repertoires in COVID-19. Libraries were prepared by immunoSEQ multiplex PCR; TCRdb keeps only in-frame clonotypes and omits some of them. The sample has 150,000 to 200,000 clones, around 80% seen once. Unmatched junction bases numbered 0, after V lost 2 bases and J lost 2 bases. Germline V CDR1 and CDR2: MGHDK, SYGVNS. The CDR3 extends over 13 amino acids. The material sequenced was peripheral blood. This chain uses TRBV25-1 with TRBJ2-7, with 7 bases aligning to TRBD1. The receptor was isolated from a man aged 55 to 70 with acute or convalescent COVID-19. The CDR3 loop is CASSETGAYEQYF. CDR3 sequence (DNA): TGTGCCAGCAGTGAAACAGGGGCCTACGAGCAGTACTTC.